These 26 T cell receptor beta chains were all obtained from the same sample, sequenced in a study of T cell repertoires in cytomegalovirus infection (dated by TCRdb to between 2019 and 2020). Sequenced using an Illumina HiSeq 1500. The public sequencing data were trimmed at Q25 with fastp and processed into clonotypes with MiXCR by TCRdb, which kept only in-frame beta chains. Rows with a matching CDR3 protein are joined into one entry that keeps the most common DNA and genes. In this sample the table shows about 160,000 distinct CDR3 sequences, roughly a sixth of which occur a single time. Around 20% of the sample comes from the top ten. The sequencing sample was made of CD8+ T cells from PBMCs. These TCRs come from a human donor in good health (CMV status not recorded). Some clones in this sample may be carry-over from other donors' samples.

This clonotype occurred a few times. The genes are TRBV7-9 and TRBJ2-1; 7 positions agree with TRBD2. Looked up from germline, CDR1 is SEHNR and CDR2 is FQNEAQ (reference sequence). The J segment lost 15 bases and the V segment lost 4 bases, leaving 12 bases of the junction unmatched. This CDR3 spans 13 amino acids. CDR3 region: CASSSTSRPAPFF. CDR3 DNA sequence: TGTGCCAGCAGCTCGACTAGCCGACCGGCGCCGTTCTTC. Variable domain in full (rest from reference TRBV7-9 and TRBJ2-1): DTGVSQNPRHKITKRGQNVTFRCDPISEHNRLYWYRQTLGQGPEFLTYFQNEAQLEKSRLLSDRFSAERPKGSFSTLEIQRTEQGDSAMYLCASSSTSRPAPFFGPGTRLTVL.

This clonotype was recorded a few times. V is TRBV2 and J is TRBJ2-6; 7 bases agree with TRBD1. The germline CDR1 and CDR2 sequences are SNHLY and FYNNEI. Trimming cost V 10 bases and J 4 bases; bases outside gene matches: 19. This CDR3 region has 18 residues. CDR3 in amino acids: CATLRDSGLSGGANVLTF. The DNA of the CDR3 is TGTGCCACCCTTAGGGACAGCGGCCTCTCGGGCGGGGCCAACGTCCTGACTTTC.

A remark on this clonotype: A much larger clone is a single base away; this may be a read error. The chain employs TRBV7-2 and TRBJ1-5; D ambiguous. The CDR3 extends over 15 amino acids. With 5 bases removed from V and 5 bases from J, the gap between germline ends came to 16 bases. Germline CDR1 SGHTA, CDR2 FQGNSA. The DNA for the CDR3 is TGTGCCAGCAGCCGAACGGCAAGGGAGTATCAGCCCCAGCATTTT. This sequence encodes CASSRTAREYQPQHF.

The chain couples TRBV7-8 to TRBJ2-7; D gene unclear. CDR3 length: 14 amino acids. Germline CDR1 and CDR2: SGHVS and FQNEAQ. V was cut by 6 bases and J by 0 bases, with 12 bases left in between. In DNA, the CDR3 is TGTGCCAGCAGGGGAAGCTGCGCCTCCTACGAGCAGTACTTC. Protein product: CASRGSCASYEQYF.

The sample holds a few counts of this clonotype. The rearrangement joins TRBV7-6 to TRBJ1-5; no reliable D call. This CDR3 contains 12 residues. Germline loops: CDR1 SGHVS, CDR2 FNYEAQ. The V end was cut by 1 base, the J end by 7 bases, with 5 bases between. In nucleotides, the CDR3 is TGTGCCAGCAGCTTAGTGGGGCAGCCCCAGCATTTT. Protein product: CASSLVGQPQHF.

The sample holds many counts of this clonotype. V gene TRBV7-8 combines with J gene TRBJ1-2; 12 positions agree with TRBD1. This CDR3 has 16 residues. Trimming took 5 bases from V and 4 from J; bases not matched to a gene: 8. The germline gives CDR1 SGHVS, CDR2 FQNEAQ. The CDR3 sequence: CASSEGDRGLLYGYTF. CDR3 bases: TGTGCCAGCAGCGAGGGGGACAGGGGGCTTCTCTATGGCTACACCTTC.

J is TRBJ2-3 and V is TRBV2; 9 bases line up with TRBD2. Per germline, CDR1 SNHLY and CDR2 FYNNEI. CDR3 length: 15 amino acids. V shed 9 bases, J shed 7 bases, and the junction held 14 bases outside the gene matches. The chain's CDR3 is CASRLRASGTNTQYF. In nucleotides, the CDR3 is TGTGCCAGTAGATTAAGGGCTAGCGGGACGAATACGCAGTATTTT.

The chain's CDR3 is CATSRNDRAVTEAFF. CDR3 DNA sequence: TGTGCCACCAGCAGAAACGACAGGGCGGTTACTGAAGCTTTCTTT. The chain uses TRBV15 and TRBJ1-1; 7 bases fit TRBD1. The CDR3 is 15 residues long. Germline CDR1 is LNHNV and CDR2 is YYDKDF (reference sequence). The J segment lost 5 bases and the V segment lost 2 bases, leaving 8 bases of the junction unmatched.

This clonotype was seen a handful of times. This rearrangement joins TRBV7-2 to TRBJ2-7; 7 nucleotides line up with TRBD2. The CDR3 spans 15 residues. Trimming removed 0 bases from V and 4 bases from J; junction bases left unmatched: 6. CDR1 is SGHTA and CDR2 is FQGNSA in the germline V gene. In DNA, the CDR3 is TGTGCCAGCAGCTTAGCCGGTGGTAGCGGGTACGAGCAGTACTTC. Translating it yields CASSLAGGSGYEQYF. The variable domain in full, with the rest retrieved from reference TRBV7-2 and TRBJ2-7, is GAGVSQSPSNKVTEKGKDVELRCDPISGHTALYWYRQSLGQGLEFLIYFQGNSAPDKSGLPSDRFSAERTGGSVSTLTIQRTQQEDSAVYLCASSLAGGSGYEQYFGPGTRLTVT.

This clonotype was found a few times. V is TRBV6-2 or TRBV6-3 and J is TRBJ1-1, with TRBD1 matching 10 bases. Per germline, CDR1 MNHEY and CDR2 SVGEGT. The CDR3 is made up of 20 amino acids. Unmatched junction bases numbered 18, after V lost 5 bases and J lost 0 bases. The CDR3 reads CASSGLRTGGLSYMNTEAFF. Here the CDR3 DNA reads TGTGCCAGCAGTGGACTCCGGACAGGGGGTTTAAGTTACATGAACACTGAAGCTTTCTTT.

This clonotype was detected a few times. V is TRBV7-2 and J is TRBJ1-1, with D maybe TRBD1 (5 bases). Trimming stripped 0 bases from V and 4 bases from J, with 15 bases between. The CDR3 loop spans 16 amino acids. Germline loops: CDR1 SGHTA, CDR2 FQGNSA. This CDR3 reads CASSLARGGVSTEAFF. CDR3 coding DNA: TGTGCCAGCAGCTTAGCGCGAGGAGGGGTGAGCACTGAAGCTTTCTTT. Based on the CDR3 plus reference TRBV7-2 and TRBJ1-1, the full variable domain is GAGVSQSPSNKVTEKGKDVELRCDPISGHTALYWYRQSLGQGLEFLIYFQGNSAPDKSGLPSDRFSAERTGGSVSTLTIQRTQQEDSAVYLCASSLARGGVSTEAFFGQGTRLTVV.

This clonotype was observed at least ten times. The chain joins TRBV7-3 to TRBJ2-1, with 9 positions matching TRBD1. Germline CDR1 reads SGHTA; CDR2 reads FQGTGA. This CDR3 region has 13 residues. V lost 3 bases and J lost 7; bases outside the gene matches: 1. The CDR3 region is CASSLDRGNEQFF. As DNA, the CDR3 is TGTGCCAGCAGCTTGGACAGGGGTAATGAGCAGTTCTTC.

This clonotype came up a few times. CDR3 loop: CASSLAIGGRSQPQHF. CDR3 sequence (DNA): TGTGCCAGCAGCTTAGCGATTGGGGGCCGAAGTCAGCCCCAGCATTTT. This rearrangement joins TRBV7-2 to TRBJ1-5, with D tentatively TRBD1 (6 bases). CDR1 and CDR2 (germline): SGHTA, FQGNSA. Trimming left V 0 bases short and J 6 bases short, with 15 bases between. The CDR3 runs to 16 residues.

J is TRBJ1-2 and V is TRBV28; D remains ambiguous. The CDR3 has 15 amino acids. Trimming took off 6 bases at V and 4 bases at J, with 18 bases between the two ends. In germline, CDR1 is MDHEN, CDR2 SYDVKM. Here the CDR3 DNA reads TGTGCCAGCAGCGGGGTGGACTCGTTGATCTATGGCTACACCTTC. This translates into CASSGVDSLIYGYTF.

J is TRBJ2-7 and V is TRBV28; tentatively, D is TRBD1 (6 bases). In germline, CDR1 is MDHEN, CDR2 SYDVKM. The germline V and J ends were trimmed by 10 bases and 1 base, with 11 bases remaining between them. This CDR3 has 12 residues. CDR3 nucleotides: TGTGCCACCAACAGGGCATCCTACGAGCAGTACTTC. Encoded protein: CATNRASYEQYF.

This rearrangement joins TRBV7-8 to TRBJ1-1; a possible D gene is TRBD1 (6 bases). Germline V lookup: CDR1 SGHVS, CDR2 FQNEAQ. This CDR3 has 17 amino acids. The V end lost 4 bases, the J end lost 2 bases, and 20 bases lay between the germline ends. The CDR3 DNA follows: TGTGCCAGCAGCTCCCCGACCCGACAGGAAGAAAACACTGAAGCTTTCTTT. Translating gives CASSSPTRQEENTEAFF.

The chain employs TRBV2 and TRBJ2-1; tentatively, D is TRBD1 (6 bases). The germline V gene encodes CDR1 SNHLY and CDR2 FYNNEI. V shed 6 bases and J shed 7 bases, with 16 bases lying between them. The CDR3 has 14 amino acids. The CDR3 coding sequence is TGTGCCAGCAGGGGACAAGGGGGTAAAAATGAGCAGTTCTTC. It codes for CASRGQGGKNEQFF. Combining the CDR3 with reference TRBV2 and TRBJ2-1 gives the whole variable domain EPEVTQTPSHQVTQMGQEVILRCVPISNHLYFYWYRQILGQKVEFLVSFYNNEISEKSEIFDDQFSVERPDGSNFTLKIRSTKLEDSAMYFCASRGQGGKNEQFFGPGTRLTVL.

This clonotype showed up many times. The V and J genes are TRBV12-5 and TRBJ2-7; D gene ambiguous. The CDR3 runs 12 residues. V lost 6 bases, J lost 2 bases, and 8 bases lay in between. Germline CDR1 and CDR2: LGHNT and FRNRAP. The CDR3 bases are TGTGCTAGTGGCCTGGGGACCTACGAGCAGTACTTC. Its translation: CASGLGTYEQYF.

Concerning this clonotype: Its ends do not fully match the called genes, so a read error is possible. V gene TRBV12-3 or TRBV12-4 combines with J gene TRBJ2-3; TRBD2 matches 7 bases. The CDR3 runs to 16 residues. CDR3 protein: CVSSPGGSGSTDTQYF. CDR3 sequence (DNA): TGTGTCAGCAGTCCCGGGGGGAGCGGGAGCACAGATACGCAGTATTTT.

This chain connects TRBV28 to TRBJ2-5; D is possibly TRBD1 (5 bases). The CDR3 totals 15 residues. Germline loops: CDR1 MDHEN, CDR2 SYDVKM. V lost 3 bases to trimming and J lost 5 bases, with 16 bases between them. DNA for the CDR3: TGTGCCAGCAGTTTTTGGAGACATGGGGCTGAGACCCAGTACTTC. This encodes CASSFWRHGAETQYF.

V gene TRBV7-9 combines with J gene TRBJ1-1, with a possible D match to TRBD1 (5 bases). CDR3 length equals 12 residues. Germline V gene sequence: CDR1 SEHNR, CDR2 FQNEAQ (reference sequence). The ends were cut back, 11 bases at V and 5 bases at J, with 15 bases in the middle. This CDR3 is CAGRQGGTEAFF. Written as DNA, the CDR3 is TGTGCCGGGCGGCAGGGAGGAACTGAAGCTTTCTTT.

The CDR3 DNA is TGCAGCGTTGAAGGGGGAGCCTACAATGAGCAGTTCTTC. Translation gives CSVEGGAYNEQFF. The rearrangement links TRBV29-1 to TRBJ2-1, with a possible D match to TRBD2 (5 bases). V lost 1 base, J lost 2 bases, and 6 bases lay in between. The V gene's germline CDR1 is SQVTM and CDR2 ANQGSEA. The length of the CDR3 is 13 residues.

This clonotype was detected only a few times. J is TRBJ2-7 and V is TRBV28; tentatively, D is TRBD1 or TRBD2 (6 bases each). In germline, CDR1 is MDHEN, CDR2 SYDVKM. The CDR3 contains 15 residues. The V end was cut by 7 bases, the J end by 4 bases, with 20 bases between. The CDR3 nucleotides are TGTGCCAGCACCTTGTGGGGGGCAAGCGTATACGAGCAGTACTTC. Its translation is CASTLWGASVYEQYF.

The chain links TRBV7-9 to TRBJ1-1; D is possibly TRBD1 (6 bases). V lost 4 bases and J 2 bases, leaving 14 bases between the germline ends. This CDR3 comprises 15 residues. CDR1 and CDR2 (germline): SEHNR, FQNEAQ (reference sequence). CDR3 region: CASSSLAGVNTEAFF. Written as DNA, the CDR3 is TGTGCCAGCAGCTCTTTGGCAGGGGTTAACACTGAAGCTTTCTTT.

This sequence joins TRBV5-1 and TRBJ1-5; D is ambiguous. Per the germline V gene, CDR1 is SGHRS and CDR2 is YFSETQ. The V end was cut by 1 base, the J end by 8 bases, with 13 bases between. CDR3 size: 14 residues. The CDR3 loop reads CASSLSSGWEPQHF. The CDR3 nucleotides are TGCGCCAGCAGCTTGTCTTCGGGATGGGAGCCCCAGCATTTT.

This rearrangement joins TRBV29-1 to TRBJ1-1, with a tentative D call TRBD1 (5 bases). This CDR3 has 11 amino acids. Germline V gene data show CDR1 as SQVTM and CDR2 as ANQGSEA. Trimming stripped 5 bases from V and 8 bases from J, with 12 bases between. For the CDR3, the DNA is TGCAGCGTTCTCGGGGCAAGAGAAGCTTTCTTT. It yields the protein CSVLGAREAFF.